This T cell receptor (beta chain) was captured in a study of OX40 agonist ivuxolimab in advanced cancers. Study-level background: Clinicians treated patients with ivuxolimab, an agonistic anti-OX40 (CD134) antibody. Patients receiving dose escalation had hepatocellular carcinoma, melanoma, renal cell or head and neck cancer. Antecedent anti-PD-1, anti-PD-L1 or anti-CTLA-4 therapy was permissible, with approximately 44% having received some. Partial responses, seen in three patients, involved one hepatocellular carcinoma and two cutaneous melanomas.

This CDR3 has 13 residues. The germline V and J ends were trimmed by 5 bases and 5 bases, with 12 bases remaining between them. Germline CDR1 is PRHDT and CDR2 is FYEKMQ (reference sequence). Produced via immunoSEQ multiplex PCR; TCRdb's table is partial and in-frame only. The data contain roughly 65,000 clones, over 80% of them singletons. This clonotype originated in an adult with an advanced solid tumor such as melanoma, head and neck, liver or kidney cancer. The starting material was CD4+ or CD8+ T cells sorted from blood, obtained in a trial of the OX40 agonist ivuxolimab. The chain carries TRBV13 and TRBJ1-1; the D gene is possibly TRBD1 (5 bases). The CDR3 region has the DNA TGTGCCAGCAGCCCTTACCGGGGGACTGAAGCTTTCTTT. Translating gives CASSPYRGTEAFF.